The next 27 T cell receptor beta chains were all read from a single sample in a study of shared clonotypes between healthy human individuals. The method was immunoSEQ multiplex PCR; TCRdb's version includes in-frame clones alone and lacks a portion of them. The sample carries about 1 million clones, about three quarters recorded once. Sequencing input: memory CD4+ T cells sorted from blood. Described subset: CD45RA-negative fraction. These receptors came from a man in his late teens or twenties in good health.

The CDR3 protein is CASSESEREAEKLFF. CDR3 coding DNA: TGCGCCAGCAGTGAGTCAGAGAGGGAAGCTGAAAAACTGTTTTTT. The V and J genes are TRBV10-1 and TRBJ1-4; no definite D call. Germline lookup yields CDR1 WNHNN and CDR2 SYGVQD (reference sequence). Trimming removed 0 bases from V and 7 bases from J, with 12 bases in between. CDR3 size: 15 residues.

This chain connects TRBV27 to TRBJ1-2, with a possible D match to TRBD1 (5 bases). CDR1 and CDR2 from the germline V gene are MNHEY and SMNVEV (reference sequence). The CDR3 length is 15 residues. Trimming stripped 0 bases from V and 8 bases from J, with 16 bases between. CDR3 region: CASSLSQDGGGGYTF. The CDR3, as DNA: TGTGCCAGCAGTTTATCGCAGGATGGCGGGGGAGGCTACACCTTC.

The genes are TRBV18 and TRBJ1-1; D not certain. CDR3 size: 15 residues. V gave up 6 bases and J gave up 6 bases, with 20 bases separating them. The germline V gene has CDR1 KGHSH and CDR2 LQKENI. CDR3 coding DNA: TGTGCCAGCTCGCCGGGTAGGACCGAGGGTTCTGAAGCTTTCTTT. Its protein is CASSPGRTEGSEAFF.

The rearrangement joins TRBV28 to TRBJ1-5, with D perhaps TRBD1 (6 bases). Trimming shortened V by 1 base and J by 4 bases, and 14 bases separated the two germline ends. The germline CDR1 and CDR2 sequences are MDHEN and SYDVKM. The CDR3 runs 16 residues. CDR3 DNA: TGTGCCAGCAGTTTATCCCTCACAGGGCCTAATCAGCCCCAGCATTTT. The encoded protein is CASSLSLTGPNQPQHF.

With regard to this clone: Being one base from a much bigger clone, this may be a read error. Other DNA sequences in this sample translate to the same CDR3. The chain combines TRBV9 with TRBJ2-2; TRBD2 matches at 7 bases. V dropped 0 bases and J dropped 5; count of bases not matched to a gene: 1. The CDR3 runs to 14 residues. Germline loops: CDR1 SGDLS, CDR2 YYNGEE. The CDR3 DNA follows: TGTGCCAGCAGCGTAGGGGAGGGGACCGGGGAGCTGTTTTTT. This codes for CASSVGEGTGELFF. Using reference TRBV9 and TRBJ2-2 for the parts outside the CDR3, the full variable domain is DSGVTQTPKHLITATGQRVTLRCSPRSGDLSVYWYQQSLDQGLQFLIQYYNGEERAKGNILERFSAQQFPDLHSELNLSSLELGDSALYFCASSVGEGTGELFFGEGSRLTVL.

This clone is a singleton in its sample. The rearrangement links TRBV19 to TRBJ2-1, with 11 bases that match TRBD2. The germline CDR1 and CDR2 sequences are LNHDA and SQIVND (reference sequence). Unmatched junction bases numbered 20, after V lost 10 bases and J lost 9 bases. The CDR3 is made up of 17 amino acids. The CDR3 protein is CATTSYSLAGGPSEQFF. CDR3 bases: TGTGCCACTACCTCCTACAGTCTAGCGGGGGGTCCTAGTGAGCAGTTCTTC.

The rearrangement uses TRBV7-2 and TRBJ2-4; D is undetermined. The CDR3 runs to 16 residues. In germline, CDR1 is SGHTA, CDR2 FQGNSA. Trimming stripped 1 base from V and 0 bases from J, with 10 bases between. The CDR3 spells CASSLGSVIAKNIQYF. Written as DNA, the CDR3 is TGTGCCAGCAGCTTAGGTTCAGTTATAGCCAAAAACATTCAGTACTTC.

The J gene is TRBJ1-3, the V gene TRBV29-1; D gene unclear. The CDR3 covers 12 residues. Trimming shortened V by 4 bases and J by 1 base, and 5 bases separated the two germline ends. CDR1 SQVTM and CDR2 ANQGSEA come from the germline V gene. Written as DNA, the CDR3 is TGCAGCGTTGCTGGATCTGGAAACACCATATATTTT. Encoded protein: CSVAGSGNTIYF.

The chain combines TRBV7-2 with TRBJ2-7, with 8 bases that match TRBD2. Germline V gives CDR1 SGHTA, CDR2 FQGNSA. J was trimmed by 4 bases and V by 5 bases; bases with no gene match: 7. This CDR3 is 14 amino acids long. In DNA, the CDR3 is TGTGCCAGCAGCACGGGGGGGAAAACGTACGAGCAGTACTTC. As protein: CASSTGGKTYEQYF.

This clone has more than one count but fewer than ten. The chain employs TRBV7-2 and TRBJ2-1; 11 bases map to TRBD2. The CDR3 runs to 16 residues. Trimming cost V 0 bases and J 4 bases; bases outside gene matches: 2. Germline values: CDR1 SGHTA, CDR2 FQGNSA. CDR3 amino acids: CASSLATSGAYNEQFF. The CDR3 DNA is TGTGCCAGCAGCTTAGCGACTAGCGGGGCGTACAATGAGCAGTTCTTC.

The chain is built from TRBV27 and TRBJ1-3; D is undetermined. This CDR3 has 14 amino acids. V was cut by 0 bases and J by 0 bases, with 3 bases left in between. Germline V CDR1 and CDR2: MNHEY, SMNVEV (reference sequence). DNA of the CDR3: TGTGCCAGCAGTTTATCTCTCTCTGGAAACACCATATATTTT. As protein: CASSLSLSGNTIYF.

The V and J genes are TRBV5-1 and TRBJ2-3; 8 nucleotides align to TRBD1. Germline V gene sequence: CDR1 SGHRS, CDR2 YFSETQ. This CDR3 contains 15 residues. Losses at the gene ends were 4 bases for V and 2 bases for J; bases not matched to a gene: 6. CDR3 region: CASSPSTGATDTQYF. In DNA, the CDR3 is TGCGCCAGCAGCCCCTCGACAGGGGCCACAGATACGCAGTATTTT.

This clone was observed a handful of times. The chain is built from TRBV4-1 and TRBJ2-1; 8 bases fit TRBD2. This CDR3 is built from 15 residues. Germline CDR1 and CDR2: MGHRA and YSYEKL. V lost 0 bases and J lost 6; bases outside the gene matches: 4. Here the CDR3 DNA reads TGCGCCAGCAGCCAAGAAAGCGGGGGCTTCAATGAGCAGTTCTTC. Its translation: CASSQESGGFNEQFF.

This clone came up a few times. The V gene is TRBV7-2, the J gene TRBJ1-2; the D gene is possibly TRBD1 (5 bases). This CDR3 spans 15 amino acids. V dropped 0 bases and J dropped 2 bases, with 10 bases sitting between them. From germline, CDR1 is SGHTA and CDR2 FQGNSA. The CDR3 DNA is TGTGCCAGCAGCTTAGCACCGGGGCCCAACTATGGCTACACCTTC. Translation gives CASSLAPGPNYGYTF.

The rearrangement joins TRBV6-5 to TRBJ1-6; D is perhaps TRBD1 (6 bases). V was cut by 6 bases and J by 9 bases, with 18 bases left in between. The germline CDR1 and CDR2 sequences are MNHEY and SVGAGI. This CDR3 is 15 amino acids long. Written as DNA, the CDR3 is TGTGCCAGCAGCCCTAAACAGGGTTTTACTTCACCCCTCCACTTT. It is translated as CASSPKQGFTSPLHF.

The rearrangement links TRBV9 to TRBJ2-1, with TRBD2 matching over 12 bases. The CDR3 is 15 residues long. Germline V gene data show CDR1 as SGDLS and CDR2 as YYNGEE. V lost 3 bases and J lost 8; bases outside the gene matches: 6. The CDR3: CASSETSGGIDEQFF. As DNA, the CDR3 is TGTGCCAGCAGCGAAACTAGCGGGGGGATTGATGAGCAGTTCTTC.

About this clone: The sample holds other DNA sequences that translate to the same CDR3. V and J are TRBV6-1 and TRBJ2-1; D is unresolved. The CDR3 runs 15 residues. Germline CDR1 MNHNS, CDR2 SASEGT. The ends were cut back, 2 bases at V and 4 bases at J, with 12 bases in the middle. The CDR3 DNA reads as TGTGCCAGCAGTGAATTAGGCTTGAAATACAATGAGCAGTTCTTC. Translating gives CASSELGLKYNEQFF.

With regard to this clone: The sample carries other DNA sequences with the same CDR3. CDR3 bases: TGTGCCTGGAGCATAGACAGCAATCAGCCCCAGCATTTT. The encoded protein is CAWSIDSNQPQHF. This chain connects TRBV30 to TRBJ1-5; D not certain. Trimming removed 3 bases at V and 1 base at J, with 7 bases between. Germline V gene lookup returns CDR1 GTSNPN and CDR2 SVGIG (reference sequence). The length of the CDR3 is 13 residues.

This chain uses TRBV18 with TRBJ2-2; D might be TRBD1 (6 bases). The CDR3 spans 14 residues. Trimming left V 6 bases short and J 5 bases short, with 13 bases between. CDR1 KGHSH and CDR2 LQKENI come from the germline V gene. The CDR3 loop is CASSLQGKTGELFF. The CDR3 coding sequence is TGTGCCAGCTCGTTACAGGGAAAAACCGGGGAGCTGTTTTTT.

The gene calls are TRBV28 and TRBJ2-5; TRBD2 matches 8 bases. Germline CDR1 reads MDHEN; CDR2 reads SYDVKM. The V segment lost 3 bases and the J segment 5 bases; nucleotides outside the gene matches: 2. This CDR3 region has 13 residues. The CDR3 DNA follows: TGTGCCAGCAGTTTGTCGGGAGGGGAGACCCAGTACTTC. Translated, it gives CASSLSGGETQYF.

This rearrangement joins TRBV4-3 to TRBJ1-6; D might be TRBD1 (5 bases). CDR3 length equals 16 residues. Deletions cut 0 bases from V and 8 bases from J, with 14 bases between. The V gene's germline CDR1 is LGHNA and CDR2 YSLEER. The CDR3 DNA is TGCGCCAGCAGCCAAGATCAGGGTCAGGGACATTCACCCCTCCACTTT. Protein: CASSQDQGQGHSPLHF.

This chain uses TRBV19 with TRBJ2-3; no reliable D call. Germline lookup yields CDR1 LNHDA and CDR2 SQIVND (reference sequence). The CDR3 length is 11 residues. The V gene lost 8 bases and the J gene lost 9 bases, with 12 bases spanning the gap. CDR3 sequence: CASRWFLTQYF. The CDR3 DNA sequence: TGTGCCAGTCGATGGTTTTTGACGCAGTATTTT.

The chain couples TRBV7-9 to TRBJ2-7; tentatively, D is TRBD1 (6 bases). The V and J ends lost 4 bases and 6 bases respectively, with 13 bases between them. Germline-derived CDR1 and CDR2 are SEHNR and FQNEAQ (reference sequence). There are 13 residues in the CDR3. CDR3 sequence (DNA): TGTGCCAGCAGCTCTCTGACAGGCGGCGAGCAGTACTTC. This translates into CASSSLTGGEQYF. The variable domain in full, with the rest retrieved from reference TRBV7-9 and TRBJ2-7, is DTGVSQNPRHKITKRGQNVTFRCDPISEHNRLYWYRQTLGQGPEFLTYFQNEAQLEKSRLLSDRFSAERPKGSFSTLEIQRTEQGDSAMYLCASSSLTGGEQYFGPGTRLTVT.

This clone has only one observation. The same CDR3 can be traced to other DNA sequences in this sample. The chain employs TRBV4-1 and TRBJ2-2; D is undetermined. The CDR3 loop spans 17 amino acids. The germline V and J ends were trimmed by 3 bases and 2 bases, with 16 bases remaining between them. CDR1 and CDR2 (germline): MGHRA, YSYEKL. The CDR3 nucleotides are TGCGCCAGCAGCCAGGTCGACATGGGGTTTAACACCGGGGAGCTGTTTTTT. It encodes CASSQVDMGFNTGELFF.

This clone was observed a few times. The gene calls are TRBV5-1 and TRBJ2-5; 8 bases map to TRBD2. The length of the CDR3 is 17 residues. V shed 4 bases and J 3 bases; nucleotides not matched to a gene: 14. The germline V gene has CDR1 SGHRS and CDR2 YFSETQ. For the CDR3, the DNA is TGCGCCAGCAGCCCCCGGCTAGCGGGCGCTGGGGAAGAGACCCAGTACTTC. Translating it yields CASSPRLAGAGEETQYF.

V and J are TRBV6-1 and TRBJ2-3; 12 bases fit TRBD2. The CDR3 consists of 15 residues. Germline assignment: CDR1 MNHNS and CDR2 SASEGT. The V and J ends lost 7 bases and 4 bases, in that order; junction bases with no gene match: 6. CDR3 sequence: CASNPTSGGADTQYF. The CDR3 bases are TGTGCCAGCAATCCGACTAGCGGGGGCGCAGATACGCAGTATTTT.

The gene calls are TRBV5-1 and TRBJ2-5; no clear D gene. The CDR3 sequence is 15 residues long. The germline V gene has CDR1 SGHRS and CDR2 YFSETQ. Trimming removed 5 bases at V and 1 base at J, with 15 bases between. This CDR3 is CASSDPRNPQETQYF. CDR3 coding DNA: TGCGCCAGCAGTGACCCCAGGAATCCCCAAGAGACCCAGTACTTC.